One TCR beta chain is described in this entry. Its antigen is currently unknown. Germline-derived CDR1 and CDR2 are MGHDK and SYGVNS. The CDR3 has 15 amino acids. With V trimmed by 1 base and J by 8 bases, 7 bases remained unmatched. These data are taken from a study of shared clonotypes between healthy human individuals. At the level of the study: Per donor, three plates held CD4 naive cells, three held CD4 memory, two held CD8 naive and one held CD8 memory. Study results and limitations: Sample collection involved blood only; tissue repertoires are likely different.

The assay was immunoSEQ multiplex PCR, and TCRdb's table has in-frame clones only and misses some. The table lists roughly 2.5 million clones, around 94% of them singletons. The sample consisted of naive CD4+ T cells sorted from blood. The subset is: CD45RA+ positively selected. This TCR came from a man younger than 30 in good health. The rearrangement joins TRBV25-1 to TRBJ1-4, with 7 bases matching TRBD1. CDR3 bases: TGTGCCAGCAGTGAATCGGGCAGGGGGTTAGAAAAACTGTTTTTT. Protein product: CASSESGRGLEKLFF.